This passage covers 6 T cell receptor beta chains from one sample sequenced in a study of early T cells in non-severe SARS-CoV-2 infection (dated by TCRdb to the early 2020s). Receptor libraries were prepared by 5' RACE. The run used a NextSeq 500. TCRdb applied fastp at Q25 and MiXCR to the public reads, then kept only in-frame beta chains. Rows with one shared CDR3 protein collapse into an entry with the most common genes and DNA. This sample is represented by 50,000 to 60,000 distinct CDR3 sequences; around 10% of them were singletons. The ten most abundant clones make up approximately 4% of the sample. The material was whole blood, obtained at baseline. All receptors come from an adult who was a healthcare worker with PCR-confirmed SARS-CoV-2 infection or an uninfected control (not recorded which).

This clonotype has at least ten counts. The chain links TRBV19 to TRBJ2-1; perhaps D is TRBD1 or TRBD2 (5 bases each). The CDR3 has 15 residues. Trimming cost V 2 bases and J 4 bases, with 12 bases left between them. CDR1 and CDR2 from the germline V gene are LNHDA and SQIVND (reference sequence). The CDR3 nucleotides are TGTGCCAGTAGTATATCCGGGACCCCATACAATGAGCAGTTCTTC. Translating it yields CASSISGTPYNEQFF.

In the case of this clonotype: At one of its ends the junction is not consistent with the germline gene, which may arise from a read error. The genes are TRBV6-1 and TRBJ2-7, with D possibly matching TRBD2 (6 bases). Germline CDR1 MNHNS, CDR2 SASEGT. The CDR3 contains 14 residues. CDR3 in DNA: TGTGCCAGCATTGAAGTAGGCGGGACCTACGAGCAGTACTTC. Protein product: CASIEVGGTYEQYF.

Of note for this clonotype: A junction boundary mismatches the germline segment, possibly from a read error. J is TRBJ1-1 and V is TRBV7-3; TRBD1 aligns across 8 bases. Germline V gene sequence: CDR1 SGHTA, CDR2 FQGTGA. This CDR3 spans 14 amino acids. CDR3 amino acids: CAGSPQGAHTEAFF. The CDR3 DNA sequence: TGTGCCGGCAGCCCGCAGGGGGCGCACACTGAAGCTTTCTTT. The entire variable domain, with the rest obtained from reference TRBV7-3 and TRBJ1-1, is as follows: GAGVSQTPSNKVTEKGKYVELRCDPISGHTALYWYRQSLGQGPEFLIYFQGTGAADDSGLPNDRFFAVRPEGSVSTLKIQRTERGDSAVYLCAGSPQGAHTEAFFGQGTRLTVV.

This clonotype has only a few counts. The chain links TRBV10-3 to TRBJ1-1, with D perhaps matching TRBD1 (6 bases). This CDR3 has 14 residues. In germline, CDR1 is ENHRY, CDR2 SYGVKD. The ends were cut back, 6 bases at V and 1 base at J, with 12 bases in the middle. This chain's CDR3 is CAISGTQGNTEAFF. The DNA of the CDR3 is TGTGCCATCAGCGGTACACAGGGGAACACTGAAGCTTTCTTT.

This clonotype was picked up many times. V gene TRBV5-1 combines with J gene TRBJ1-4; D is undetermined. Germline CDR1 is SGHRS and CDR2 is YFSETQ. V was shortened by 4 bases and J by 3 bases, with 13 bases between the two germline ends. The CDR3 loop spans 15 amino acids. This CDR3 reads CASSESASANEKLFF. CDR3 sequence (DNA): TGCGCCAGCAGCGAATCCGCCAGTGCTAATGAAAAACTGTTTTTT.

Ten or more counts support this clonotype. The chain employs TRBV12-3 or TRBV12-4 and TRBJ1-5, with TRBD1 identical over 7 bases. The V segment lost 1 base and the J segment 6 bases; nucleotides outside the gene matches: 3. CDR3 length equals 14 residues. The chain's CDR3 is CASSLGDRGQPQHF. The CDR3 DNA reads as TGTGCCAGCAGTTTAGGGGACAGAGGTCAGCCCCAGCATTTT.